The clone carrying this TCR beta chain came up many times. The data originate from a study of early T cells in non-severe SARS-CoV-2 infection. V was pared by 5 bases and J by 7 bases, with 16 bases between. Germline V gives CDR1 SGHVS, CDR2 FNYEAQ. This CDR3 is built from 14 residues. MiXCR was run by TCRdb on the 5' RACE reads, yielding one entry per CDR3 protein. The table records 90,000 to 120,000 distinct CDR3 sequences, 11% of them present only once. This chain joins TRBV7-6 and TRBJ2-3; D may be TRBD1 or TRBD2 (5 bases each). The TCR was taken from an adult who was a healthcare worker with PCR-confirmed SARS-CoV-2 infection or an uninfected control (not recorded which). Material: whole blood. The CDR3, as DNA: TGTGCCAGCAGCCCGGGACCTCCCTTGTATACGCAGTATTTT. It specifies CASSPGPPLYTQYF. Full variable domain (outside the CDR3, taken from reference TRBV7-6 and TRBJ2-3): GAGVSQSPRYKVTKRGQDVALRCDPISGHVSLYWYRQALGQGPEFLTYFNYEAQQDKSGLPNDRFSAERPEGSISTLTIQRTEQRDSAMYRCASSPGPPLYTQYFGPGTRLTVL.